The entry below describes one TCR beta chain. Only a few counts were recorded for this clonotype. Its antigen has not been determined. Base qualities are not provided; no much larger clone lies one nucleotide away. After removal of 6 bases from V and 2 bases from J, the junction retains 4 bases not matched to a gene. The germline V gene encodes CDR1 KGHSH and CDR2 LQKENI. The CDR3 numbers 15 residues from cysteine through phenylalanine. Just the 45-base CDR3 DNA is kept, in frame starting at base 1. Explained via the paper, the treatment or condition label denotes: 10-day PBMC culture with coronavirus spike peptide pools or control peptides (ViraFEST assay). The study used the ViraFEST assay, which expanded antigen-specific T cells with peptide pools and then identified expanded clonotypes by TCR sequencing. The convalescent patients' positive SARS-CoV-2 PCR tests were from March to December 2020, which was before the Alpha, Beta and Delta variants emerged in the United States. Each well held under 2.5 million PBMCs cultured in IMDM containing around 5% human AB serum and approximately 9.8 IU/ml IL-2, with about 10 ug/ml peptide pools added. Half of the culture medium was replaced with fresh IL-2-containing medium on days 3 and 7. CD4+ T cells were isolated after approximately ten days of culture through negative selection using the EasySep CD4+ T cell isolation kit. PBMCs were separated from whole blood using Ficoll-Paque Plus gradient centrifugation and then either used fresh or cryopreserved at -140C. Triplicate wells were generally used for each culture condition.

These data originate in a study of vaccination and CD4 T cells after COVID-19 (dated by TCRdb to 2022 to 2024). About the investigation overall: Convalescent patients had a positive SARS-CoV-2 result on nasal swab PCR, and of these patients, several had mild disease and one had severe disease. Post-COVID blood samples from convalescent patients were collected a median of 101 days after diagnosis, with a range of 35 to 161 days. The convalescent cohort comprised six males and four females, including two Hispanic individuals, seven Caucasians, two Asians and one multiracial person. Post-vaccine blood samples were collected a median of around 70 days after the second vaccine dose, ranging from about 14 to 241 days. Overlapping spike peptide pools from SARS-CoV-2 and from the common cold coronaviruses HCoV-NL63, HCoV-OC43 and HCoV-229E were used as culture stimuli. Two doses of either the Pfizer-BioNTech BNT162b2 vaccine (n=8) or the Moderna mRNA-1273 vaccine (n=2) were administered to participants. Control cultures used a CEFX viral epitope pool as positive control, an HIV-1 Nef peptide pool as negative control, or no peptide. In ten to eleven COVID-19 convalescent patients and a handful of infection-naive healthy vaccine recipients, the spike-specific CD4+ TCR repertoire before mRNA vaccination was compared with the repertoire after mRNA vaccination.

Broad study findings and their caveats: The number of convalescent patients in the study was relatively small, and the study did not examine early timepoints following natural infection. Among the post-vaccine SARS-CoV-2-reactive clones in convalescent patients, a median 86.3% showed up only after vaccination, which suggests vaccine-specific priming. Of the vaccine-specific clones in convalescent patients, 304 of 307, or nearly all, reacted only to SARS-CoV-2 spike and did not cross-react with common cold coronaviruses. Although the median number of SARS-CoV-2-reactive clonotypes went up from around 20 after infection to some 37 after vaccination, the increase was not significant.

Library creation used PCR. At the Johns Hopkins FTIC core, DNA from the cultured CD4+ T cells underwent TCR sequencing with the Oncomine TCR Beta short-read assay. Genomic DNA was extracted from the cultured CD4+ T cells with the QIAamp micro DNA kit. Oncomine TCR Beta libraries made from cultured CD4+ T cells were pooled using unique dual indexes and sequenced on an Illumina iSeq 100. The authors processed their data as follows. Non-productive sequences were removed, and CDR3s not starting with C, not ending with F or W, or shorter than 7 amino acids were discarded. Antigen-specific clonotypes were identified using the MANAFEST web application through comparison of peptide-stimulated wells with reference and other culture wells. An FDR below 0.05, an odds ratio above 5, and a productive frequency above 0.1% in at least two of three replicate wells were required for clones to be considered positive. A clonotype was classed as cross-reactive if the clonotype showed significant expansion both in SARS-CoV-2 spike wells and in at least one common cold coronavirus spike condition. Using R version 3.6.1, CDR3 homology was evaluated through Levenshtein distances (stringdist) along with unrooted phylogenetic trees (ape). Starting from the raw public reads, TCRdb applied fastp trimming at Q25, assembled clones with MiXCR and retained in-frame beta chains. Every distinct CDR3 protein forms one entry, paired with its most common genes and DNA. The V and J calls here are based on TCRdb, not the publication. The sample table lists under 25,000 distinct CDR3 sequences, approximately 48% of them with a count of one. Approximately 13% of the sample lies in the top ten.

The receptor chain draws on TRBV18 and TRBJ2-1; 10 central bases correspond to TRBD1. The specimen was cultured CD4+ T cells from blood. The sequence derives from a human donor with COVID-19. The bases are TGTGCCAGCTCCCGGGGGACAGGGGCCTACAATGAGCAGTTCTTC. This codes for CASSRGTGAYNEQFF.